The 21 T cell receptor beta chains below come from one sample, sequenced in a study of cytomegalovirus exposure and HLA in healthy donors. Both 60 Vbeta primers and 13 Jbeta primers went into the PCR. TCRdb's table, derived via immunoSEQ multiplex PCR, lists solely in-frame clones and lacks some. The sample records about 120,000 clones, roughly 9.9% being singletons. Sequenced material: PBMCs. These receptors all stem from a man aged 25-40 years in good health and CMV-seronegative.

CDR3 protein: CASRPMGQLRDTQYF. CDR3 DNA: TGTGCCAGCAGGCCGATGGGACAGTTAAGGGATACGCAGTATTTT. The chain is built from TRBV28 and TRBJ2-3; 7 bases line up with TRBD1. In germline, CDR1 is MDHEN, CDR2 SYDVKM. J was trimmed by 6 bases and V by 6 bases; bases with no gene match: 12. CDR3 size: 15 residues. The full variable domain, its missing parts supplied by reference TRBV28 and TRBJ2-3, is DVKVTQSSRYLVKRTGEKVFLECVQDMDHENMFWYRQDPGLGLRLIYFSYDVKMKEKGDIPEGYSVSREKKERFSLILESASTNQTSMYLCASRPMGQLRDTQYFGPGTRLTVL.

The V gene is TRBV9, the J gene TRBJ2-1; 12 nucleotides match TRBD2. Germline-derived CDR1 and CDR2 are SGDLS and YYNGEE. The CDR3 is made up of 15 amino acids. The J segment lost 9 bases and the V segment lost 4 bases, leaving 8 bases of the junction unmatched. CDR3 sequence: CASSQRLAGESEQFF. The DNA for the CDR3 is TGTGCCAGCAGCCAACGACTAGCGGGAGAATCTGAGCAGTTCTTC.

This clone has a handful of counts. The chain has TRBV5-1 and TRBJ2-5, with D unclear. Trimming left V 0 bases short and J 5 bases short, with 14 bases between. In germline, CDR1 is SGHRS, CDR2 YFSETQ. CDR3 length equals 15 residues. In DNA, the CDR3 is TGCGCCAGCAGCTTGGTTCAGGTTGGTTTGGAGACCCAGTACTTC. Translated: CASSLVQVGLETQYF.

V and J are TRBV18 and TRBJ1-6; TRBD1 matches at 12 bases. J gave up 8 bases and V 6 bases, and 8 bases lay outside the gene matches. Germline V gene sequence: CDR1 KGHSH, CDR2 LQKENI. This CDR3 comprises 16 residues. In nucleotides, the CDR3 is TGTGCCAGCTCGACATGGGACAGGGGGCCTGATTCACCCCTCCACTTT. Its translation is CASSTWDRGPDSPLHF.

The V and J genes are TRBV5-1 and TRBJ2-1; maybe TRBD2 (5 bases). The V gene's germline CDR1 is SGHRS and CDR2 YFSETQ. The CDR3 sequence is 13 residues long. V gave up 3 bases and J gave up 9 bases, with 13 bases separating them. In DNA form, the CDR3 reads TGCGCCAGCAGCTATATGTTAGCGACTGAGCAGTTCTTC. Residues: CASSYMLATEQFF.

This clone was detected only a few times. The V and J genes are TRBV19 and TRBJ1-5; 11 bases line up with TRBD1. Looked up from germline, CDR1 is LNHDA and CDR2 is SQIVND (reference sequence). The V and J ends lost 5 bases and 6 bases, in that order; junction bases with no gene match: 9. The CDR3 has 16 residues. The CDR3 DNA reads TGTGCCAGTAGTTTAGCCGGGACAGGGGGGTTTCAGCCCCAGCATTTT. Translating gives CASSLAGTGGFQPQHF.

The gene calls are TRBV13 and TRBJ2-7, with 10 positions matching TRBD1. CDR3 length: 19 residues. V lost 4 bases and J lost 2; bases outside the gene matches: 17. Germline CDR1 reads PRHDT; CDR2 reads FYEKMQ (reference sequence). The CDR3 spells CASSSSRDRGFSDTYEQYF. CDR3 DNA: TGTGCCAGCAGCTCCTCGCGGGACAGGGGATTTTCGGACACCTACGAGCAGTACTTC.

The V call is TRBV5-1, the J call TRBJ2-5; 8 nucleotides line up with TRBD2. Looked up from germline, CDR1 is SGHRS and CDR2 is YFSETQ. The V segment lost 7 bases and the J segment 5 bases; nucleotides outside the gene matches: 10. This CDR3 is 14 amino acids long. CDR3 nucleotide sequence: TGCGCCAGCTCCCTCGGGGGGGCGCTGGAGACCCAGTACTTC. Encoded protein: CASSLGGALETQYF.

The chain employs TRBV12-5 and TRBJ2-5, with D maybe TRBD2 (6 bases). The CDR3 length is 13 residues. The germline V gene has CDR1 LGHNT and CDR2 FRNRAP. V was pared by 6 bases and J by 2 bases, with 10 bases between. The CDR3: CASGGGRQETQYF. For the CDR3, the DNA is TGTGCTAGTGGGGGGGGAAGGCAAGAGACCCAGTACTTC.

This clone was counted only a few times. The CDR3 DNA reads TGTGCCAGCAGCGTGACCAGCGGGGGCCACTCCTACGAGCAGTACTTC. Its translation is CASSVTSGGHSYEQYF. The chain employs TRBV9 and TRBJ2-7; 8 nucleotides line up with TRBD2. CDR3 length: 16 residues. The germline gives CDR1 SGDLS, CDR2 YYNGEE. After removal of 2 bases from V and 0 bases from J, the junction contained 7 bases not matched to a gene.

The V and J genes are TRBV5-5 and TRBJ2-1, with no clear D. Deletions cut 2 bases from V and 10 bases from J, with 10 bases between. This CDR3 is built from 12 residues. Germline lookup yields CDR1 SGHKS and CDR2 YYEKEE (reference sequence). This CDR3 reads CASSFSSVEQFF. The CDR3 DNA reads TGTGCCAGCAGCTTCTCCAGCGTGGAGCAGTTCTTC.

This clone came up a few times. The chain links TRBV7-8 to TRBJ1-1; perhaps TRBD1 as D (6 bases). Germline assignment: CDR1 SGHVS and CDR2 FQNEAQ. This CDR3 region has 14 residues. V was pared by 2 bases and J by 0 bases, with 7 bases between. The CDR3 loop reads CASSLTGLNTEAFF. In DNA form, the CDR3 reads TGTGCCAGCAGCTTAACAGGGCTGAACACTGAAGCTTTCTTT.

This clone was seen a handful of times. V and J are TRBV9 and TRBJ1-3, with D unresolved. V dropped 0 bases and J dropped 0 bases, with 7 bases sitting between them. The CDR3 length is 15 residues. Germline lookup yields CDR1 SGDLS and CDR2 YYNGEE. In DNA form, the CDR3 reads TGTGCCAGCAGCGTAGGATTCGGCTCTGGAAACACCATATATTTT. Translation gives CASSVGFGSGNTIYF.

This clone was counted only a few times. The chain carries TRBV12-5 and TRBJ2-3, with 12 positions matching TRBD2. V was pared by 1 base and J by 3 bases, with 2 bases of the junction left unmatched. Germline assignment: CDR1 LGHNT and CDR2 FRNRAP. There are 16 residues in the CDR3. The CDR3 region has the DNA TGTGCTAGTGGTTTGGCGACTAGCGGGGGTACAGATACGCAGTATTTT. It specifies CASGLATSGGTDTQYF.

This chain links TRBV30 with TRBJ2-2; D is unresolved. Trimming cost V 0 bases and J 0 bases, with 8 bases left between them. The CDR3 sequence is 15 residues long. Germline-derived CDR1 and CDR2 are GTSNPN and SVGIG (reference sequence). The CDR3 sequence is CAWSVRLANTGELFF. For the CDR3, the DNA is TGTGCCTGGAGTGTACGATTAGCGAACACCGGGGAGCTGTTTTTT. The full variable domain, completed using reference TRBV30 and TRBJ2-2, is SQTIHQWPATLVQPVGSPLSLECTVEGTSNPNLYWYRQAAGRGLQLLFYSVGIGQISSEVPQNLSASRPQDRQFILSSKKLLLSDSGFYLCAWSVRLANTGELFFGEGSRLTVL.

This clone was seen more than once but under ten times. The chain joins TRBV7-2 to TRBJ2-7, with 9 bases lining up with TRBD1. This CDR3 spans 15 amino acids. Germline V gives CDR1 SGHTA, CDR2 FQGNSA. With V trimmed by 5 bases and J by 3 bases, 8 bases remained unmatched. The CDR3 protein is CASSPDRGAFYEQYF. The CDR3 bases are TGTGCCAGCAGCCCCGACAGGGGGGCCTTCTACGAGCAGTACTTC.

The chain combines TRBV7-2 with TRBJ2-2, with D tentatively TRBD1 (5 bases). The CDR3 spans 16 residues. The germline V and J ends were trimmed by 2 bases and 4 bases, with 14 bases remaining between them. Germline CDR1 SGHTA, CDR2 FQGNSA. CDR3 protein: CASSLPGRAVTGELFF. CDR3 DNA sequence: TGTGCCAGCAGCTTACCGGGCAGGGCGGTCACCGGGGAGCTGTTTTTT. Based on the CDR3 plus reference TRBV7-2 and TRBJ2-2, the full variable domain is GAGVSQSPSNKVTEKGKDVELRCDPISGHTALYWYRQSLGQGLEFLIYFQGNSAPDKSGLPSDRFSAERTGGSVSTLTIQRTQQEDSAVYLCASSLPGRAVTGELFFGEGSRLTVL.

The chain carries TRBV27 and TRBJ2-1; the match to TRBD2 covers 13 bases. With 4 bases clipped from V and 6 bases from J, the junction kept 6 bases outside the gene matches. The CDR3 is 16 residues long. CDR1 MNHEY and CDR2 SMNVEV come from the germline V gene (reference sequence). The chain's CDR3 is CASSSVTSGGANEQFF. Here the CDR3 DNA reads TGTGCCAGCAGTTCCGTAACTAGCGGGGGGGCCAATGAGCAGTTCTTC.

The rearrangement links TRBV9 to TRBJ2-7, with D unresolved. Germline lookup yields CDR1 SGDLS and CDR2 YYNGEE. This CDR3 is built from 13 residues. Trimming left V 1 base short and J 7 bases short, with 12 bases between. The CDR3 DNA follows: TGTGCCAGCAGCGTACTCCCCTACAGAGAGCAGTACTTC. This gives the protein CASSVLPYREQYF.

This clone turned up a few times. The chain recombines TRBV7-9 with TRBJ1-5, with a tentative D call TRBD1 (5 bases). CDR1 and CDR2 (germline): SEHNR, FQNEAQ (reference sequence). This CDR3 is 16 amino acids long. V was clipped by 4 bases and J by 2 bases, with 15 bases between them. CDR3 loop: CASSSWGGAGNQPQHF. The DNA for the CDR3 is TGTGCCAGCAGCTCTTGGGGAGGGGCGGGCAATCAGCCCCAGCATTTT.

This chain connects TRBV15 to TRBJ2-7; no firm D call. Trimming left V 0 bases short and J 0 bases short, with 6 bases between. Germline assignment: CDR1 LNHNV and CDR2 YYDKDF (reference sequence). The CDR3 has 14 amino acids. CDR3: CATSRDAISYEQYF. CDR3 nucleotides: TGTGCCACCAGCAGAGATGCGATCTCCTACGAGCAGTACTTC.